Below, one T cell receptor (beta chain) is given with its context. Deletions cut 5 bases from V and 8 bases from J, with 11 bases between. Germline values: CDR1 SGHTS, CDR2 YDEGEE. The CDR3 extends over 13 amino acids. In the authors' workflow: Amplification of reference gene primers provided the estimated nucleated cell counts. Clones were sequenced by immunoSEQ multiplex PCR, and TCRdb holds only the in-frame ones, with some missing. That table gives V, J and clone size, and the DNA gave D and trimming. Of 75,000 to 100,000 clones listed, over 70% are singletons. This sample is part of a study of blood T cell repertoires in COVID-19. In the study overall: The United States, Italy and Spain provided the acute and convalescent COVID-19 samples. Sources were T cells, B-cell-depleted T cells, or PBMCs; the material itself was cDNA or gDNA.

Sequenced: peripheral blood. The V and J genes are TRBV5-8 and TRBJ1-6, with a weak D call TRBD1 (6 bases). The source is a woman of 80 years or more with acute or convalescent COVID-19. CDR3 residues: CASRGQGYSPLHF. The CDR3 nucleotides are TGTGCCAGCAGAGGGCAGGGGTATTCACCCCTCCACTTT.